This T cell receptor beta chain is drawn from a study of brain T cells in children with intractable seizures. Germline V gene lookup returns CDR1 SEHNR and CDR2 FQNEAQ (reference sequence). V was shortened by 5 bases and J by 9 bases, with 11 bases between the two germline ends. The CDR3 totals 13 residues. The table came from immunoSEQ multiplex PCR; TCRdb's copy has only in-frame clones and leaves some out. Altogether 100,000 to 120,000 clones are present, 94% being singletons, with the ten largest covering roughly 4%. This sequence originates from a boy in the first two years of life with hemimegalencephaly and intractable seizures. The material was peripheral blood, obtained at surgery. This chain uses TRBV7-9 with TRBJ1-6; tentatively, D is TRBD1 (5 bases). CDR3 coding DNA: TGTGCCAGCAGCCCGGGACCTAGTTCACCCCTCCACTTT. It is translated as CASSPGPSSPLHF.